The table lists the clone carrying this T cell receptor beta chain with many counts. Researchers took RNA transcripts and amplified TCR beta CDR3 regions from them. Second-round multiplex PCR came after first-round RT-PCR with HTBI primers. TCRdb called the multiplex PCR reads again in MiXCR, with one record for every CDR3 protein. The sample shows over a million distinct CDR3 sequences, less than 45% of them seen only once. CDR3 length: 13 amino acids. V shed 6 bases and J shed 1 base, with 10 bases lying between them. Germline CDR1 MNHEY, CDR2 SVGAGI. The data were obtained in a study of Graves' ophthalmopathy and Graves' hyperthyroidism.

This sequence joins TRBV6-5 and TRBJ2-7; D may be TRBD2 (5 bases). The clonotype originates from an adult man with Graves' hyperthyroidism. The sample taken for sequencing was peripheral blood or thyroid tissue (not recorded which). For the CDR3, the DNA is TGTGCCAGCAGCCGGACTGGATCCTACGAGCAGTACTTC. Amino acid sequence: CASSRTGSYEQYF.